A single sample gave rise to the 32 T cell receptor beta chains below, sequenced in a study of blood T cell repertoires in COVID-19. Assay used: immunoSEQ multiplex PCR; TCRdb lists only in-frame clones, some missing. The sample records 130,000 to 150,000 clones, 84% being singletons. Sequences were obtained from peripheral blood. These receptors were collected from a human donor in a cohort sampled during active COVID-19.

In its sample, this clone was seen once. The V and J genes are TRBV7-9 and TRBJ2-5, with 9 bases aligning to TRBD1. J was trimmed by 5 bases and V by 0 bases; bases with no gene match: 4. The CDR3 totals 15 residues. CDR1 and CDR2 (germline): SEHNR, FQNEAQ (reference sequence). CDR3 protein: CASSLATGGVETQYF. CDR3 DNA: TGTGCCAGCAGCTTAGCGACAGGGGGAGTGGAGACCCAGTACTTC.

In regard to this clone: The sample contains more than one DNA sequence encoding this CDR3. The V and J genes are TRBV10-3 and TRBJ1-5; maybe TRBD1 (5 bases). This CDR3 contains 15 residues. The ends were cut back, 2 bases at V and 4 bases at J, with 12 bases in the middle. Per the germline V gene, CDR1 is ENHRY and CDR2 is SYGVKD. CDR3 region: CAISEDRGGNQPQHF. In DNA, the CDR3 is TGTGCCATCAGTGAGGACAGAGGTGGTAATCAGCCCCAGCATTTT.

The V call is TRBV5-6, the J call TRBJ1-6, with D perhaps matching TRBD1 (6 bases). V was cut by 4 bases and J by 9 bases, with 17 bases left in between. The V gene's germline CDR1 is SGHDT and CDR2 YYEEEE. The CDR3 has 15 amino acids. The CDR3 reads CASSLQGLQRSPLHF. The CDR3 bases are TGTGCCAGCAGCCTACAGGGTTTACAGCGTTCACCCCTCCACTTT.

This chain connects TRBV2 to TRBJ2-5; weak D call: TRBD1 (6 bases). Germline loops: CDR1 SNHLY, CDR2 FYNNEI. CDR3 length: 13 residues. Trimming left V 2 bases short and J 4 bases short, with 8 bases between. CDR3 nucleotide sequence: TGTGCCAGCAGTGAAACAGGGTCAGAGACCCAGTACTTC. Residues: CASSETGSETQYF.

V usage is TRBV9 and J usage is TRBJ1-2; perhaps TRBD1 as D (6 bases). CDR1 and CDR2 from the germline V gene are SGDLS and YYNGEE. The CDR3 consists of 13 residues. V gave up 6 bases and J gave up 6 bases, with 15 bases separating them. The CDR3 loop reads CASNRGPGDGYTF. CDR3 nucleotides: TGTGCCAGCAACCGCGGCCCAGGGGATGGCTACACCTTC.

This sequence joins TRBV12-3 or TRBV12-4 and TRBJ1-5, with D maybe TRBD1 (6 bases). The CDR3 is 13 residues long. Trimming pared 4 bases from V and 9 bases from J, leaving 13 bases between. CDR3 region: CASSYRDRVPQHF. In nucleotides, the CDR3 is TGTGCCAGCAGTTACAGGGATAGAGTGCCCCAGCATTTT.

The CDR3 reads CASGQGGPYEQYF. The CDR3 DNA reads TGTGCCAGTGGACAGGGGGGCCCCTACGAGCAGTACTTC. This chain uses TRBV6-5 with TRBJ2-7; 10 positions match TRBD1. The CDR3 spans 13 residues. The J segment lost 2 bases and the V segment lost 9 bases, leaving 4 bases of the junction unmatched. CDR1 is MNHEY and CDR2 is SVGAGI in the germline V gene.

The chain recombines TRBV3-1 (or the pseudogene TRBV3-2) with TRBJ1-1; possibly TRBD1 for D (6 bases). Trimming shortened V by 7 bases and J by 5 bases, and 20 bases separated the two germline ends. Germline assignment: CDR1 LGHDT and CDR2 YNNKEL (reference sequence). The CDR3 extends over 15 amino acids. This chain's CDR3 is CASNPQGVVETEAFF. As DNA, the CDR3 is TGTGCCAGCAACCCACAGGGTGTGGTTGAGACTGAAGCTTTCTTT.

V and J are TRBV18 and TRBJ2-1, with D possibly being TRBD1 (5 bases). V gave up 1 base and J gave up 15 bases, with 13 bases separating them. CDR3 size: 12 residues. Germline loops: CDR1 KGHSH, CDR2 LQKENI. CDR3 sequence: CASSPLSTGPFF. CDR3 bases: TGTGCCAGCTCACCACTCTCTACAGGCCCGTTCTTC.

This chain links TRBV19 with TRBJ2-1, with 9 bases fitting TRBD2. Germline loops: CDR1 LNHDA, CDR2 SQIVND (reference sequence). V gave up 10 bases and J gave up 4 bases; unmatched junction bases: 14. The CDR3 contains 16 residues. CDR3 loop: CATAGGSGGLYNEQFF. CDR3 nucleotide sequence: TGTGCCACCGCAGGCGGTAGCGGGGGCCTTTACAATGAGCAGTTCTTC.

The CDR3, as DNA: TGTGCCAGTAGTAGGACAGGATATGGAGGCTACACCTTC. It translates to CASSRTGYGGYTF. The V gene is TRBV19, the J gene TRBJ1-2, with 7 bases that match TRBD1. Germline V gives CDR1 LNHDA, CDR2 SQIVND (reference sequence). The J segment lost 8 bases and the V segment lost 4 bases, leaving 7 bases of the junction unmatched. This CDR3 is built from 13 residues.

V and J are TRBV7-2 and TRBJ2-1, with D perhaps matching TRBD2 (5 bases). V was cut by 4 bases and J by 6 bases, with 19 bases left in between. There are 16 residues in the CDR3. CDR1 and CDR2 from the germline V gene are SGHTA and FQGNSA. The CDR3 bases are TGTGCCAGCAGCTCGGATCCAAGCGGCGCCTTCAATGAGCAGTTCTTC. Residues: CASSSDPSGAFNEQFF.

The rearrangement joins TRBV2 to TRBJ2-2; 7 nucleotides align to TRBD2. The CDR3 is made up of 14 amino acids. Per the germline V gene, CDR1 is SNHLY and CDR2 is FYNNEI. After removal of 6 bases from V and 3 bases from J, the junction contained 4 bases not matched to a gene. CDR3 amino acids: CASSRDYHTGELFF. CDR3 nucleotide sequence: TGTGCCAGCAGCCGGGACTACCACACCGGGGAGCTGTTTTTT.

The chain employs TRBV12-3 or TRBV12-4 and TRBJ2-7; tentative D call: TRBD2 (7 bases). The CDR3 extends over 13 amino acids. V gave up 2 bases and J gave up 3 bases, with 8 bases separating them. In DNA form, the CDR3 reads TGTGCCAGCAGTTTAAGGGGGGGCTACGAGCAGTACTTC. Translated: CASSLRGGYEQYF.

The genes are TRBV9 and TRBJ1-1; D gene unclear. V gave up 4 bases and J gave up 0 bases, with 13 bases separating them. In germline, CDR1 is SGDLS, CDR2 YYNGEE. The CDR3 consists of 15 residues. CDR3 in amino acids: CASSSTIEVNTEAFF. The CDR3 bases are TGTGCCAGCAGCTCCACGATCGAGGTGAACACTGAAGCTTTCTTT.

V gene TRBV7-2 combines with J gene TRBJ1-5; maybe TRBD1 (6 bases). The germline V gene has CDR1 SGHTA and CDR2 FQGNSA. The CDR3 covers 16 residues. Deletions cut 2 bases from V and 11 bases from J, with 22 bases between. This CDR3 reads CASSLKVSGGAGSQHF. CDR3 DNA: TGTGCCAGCAGCTTAAAAGTTAGCGGGGGGGCAGGGTCCCAGCATTTT.

J is TRBJ2-7 and V is TRBV12-3 or TRBV12-4, with 12 positions matching TRBD2. This CDR3 is 13 amino acids long. V dropped 6 bases and J dropped 5; count of bases not matched to a gene: 2. The CDR3 nucleotides read TGTGCCAGCAGACTAGCGGGGGGTAACGAGCAGTACTTC. Encoded protein: CASRLAGGNEQYF.

The chain combines TRBV7-9 with TRBJ2-2; TRBD1 agrees at 11 bases. V lost 5 bases and J lost 5; bases outside the gene matches: 10. Germline lookup yields CDR1 SEHNR and CDR2 FQNEAQ (reference sequence). There are 17 residues in the CDR3. CDR3 DNA: TGTGCCAGCAGCCATTCACCAGGGACAGGGGGAACCGGGGAGCTGTTTTTT. It encodes CASSHSPGTGGTGELFF.

This clone was observed a single time. This rearrangement joins TRBV15 to TRBJ2-7; TRBD1 aligns across 7 bases. Germline trimming cut 3 bases from V and 2 bases from J; bases unmatched to any gene: 4. The CDR3 extends over 14 amino acids. Looked up from germline, CDR1 is LNHNV and CDR2 is YYDKDF (reference sequence). CDR3 DNA sequence: TGTGCCACCAGCAGGGGACAGTCCCCCTACGAGCAGTACTTC. It yields the protein CATSRGQSPYEQYF.

This clone was seen a single time. The chain links TRBV19 to TRBJ1-1, with TRBD1 identical over 9 bases. CDR3 length: 14 amino acids. From germline, CDR1 is LNHDA and CDR2 SQIVND (reference sequence). V lost 8 bases to trimming and J lost 3 bases; unmatched junction nucleotides: 7. In DNA form, the CDR3 reads TGTGCCAGTGGACGACAGGGGGTGGACACTGAAGCTTTCTTT. Protein product: CASGRQGVDTEAFF.

The chain has TRBV7-2 and TRBJ2-3, with a weak D call TRBD2 (6 bases). The germline gives CDR1 SGHTA, CDR2 FQGNSA. The CDR3 is 13 amino acids. The V and J ends lost 5 bases and 2 bases respectively, with 8 bases between them. In DNA, the CDR3 is TGTGCCAGCAGCCCGGACTACACAGATACGCAGTATTTT. As protein: CASSPDYTDTQYF.

Turning to this clone: The CDR3 does not close with the conserved phenylalanine or tryptophan, likely indicating a read error. Because the CDR3's place on the DNA is in doubt, the DNA is left out and the CDR3 is given as listed by TCRdb. The V and J genes are TRBV19 and TRBJ1-2; the DNA was not used to check the table's D call, TRBD1. Ends included, the CDR3 has 12 residues. From germline, CDR1 is LNHDA and CDR2 SQIVND (reference sequence). The CDR3 sequence: CASTLSGARHIV.

The V gene is TRBV29-1, the J gene TRBJ2-5; D uncertain. There are 11 residues in the CDR3. Trimming took off 3 bases at V and 8 bases at J, with 10 bases between the two ends. Germline values: CDR1 SQVTM, CDR2 ANQGSEA. The CDR3 region has the DNA TGCAGCGTTGACCCCCAGGATACCCAGTACTTC. Translated, it gives CSVDPQDTQYF.

This chain connects TRBV6-5 to TRBJ1-3; D not resolved. Germline V lookup: CDR1 MNHEY, CDR2 SVGAGI. The CDR3 is 13 amino acids. With 9 bases removed from V and 0 bases from J, the gap between germline ends came to 9 bases. The CDR3 bases are TGTGCCAGTCAAACTTCCTCTGGAAACACCATATATTTT. Translating gives CASQTSSGNTIYF.

The chain is built from TRBV4-3 and TRBJ2-3; TRBD2 matches 9 bases. The V gene's germline CDR1 is LGHNA and CDR2 YSLEER. V was clipped by 1 base and J by 4 bases; unmatched bases: 3. The length of the CDR3 is 15 residues. CDR3 in DNA: TGCGCCAGCAGCCAAGGAGCTAGCGGGGCAGATACGCAGTATTTT. Encoded protein: CASSQGASGADTQYF.

The chain joins TRBV3-1 (or the pseudogene TRBV3-2) to TRBJ1-2; TRBD1 matches at 7 bases. Germline CDR1 reads LGHDT; CDR2 reads YNNKEL (reference sequence). J lost 8 bases, V lost 3 bases, and 9 bases had no gene match. CDR3 length equals 14 residues. CDR3 nucleotide sequence: TGTGCCAGCAGCCACAGACAGGGAGAAGGGGGCTACACCTTC. This encodes CASSHRQGEGGYTF.

The V and J genes are TRBV6-5 and TRBJ1-2; the match to TRBD1 covers 10 bases. The germline V gene has CDR1 MNHEY and CDR2 SVGAGI. V lost 4 bases to trimming and J lost 3 bases; unmatched junction nucleotides: 2. The CDR3 is 14 residues long. CDR3 nucleotide sequence: TGTGCCAGCAGTTCCGGGACAGGGGACTATGGCTACACCTTC. Translated: CASSSGTGDYGYTF.

This chain links TRBV14 with TRBJ1-1, with 9 bases identical to TRBD1. The length of the CDR3 is 14 residues. Germline V gene data show CDR1 as SGHDN and CDR2 as FVKESK. Losses at the gene ends were 3 bases for V and 6 bases for J; bases not matched to a gene: 5. CDR3 in amino acids: CASSQIQGAAEAFF. CDR3 coding DNA: TGTGCCAGCAGCCAGATACAGGGGGCGGCTGAAGCTTTCTTT. The variable domain in full, completed from reference TRBV14 and TRBJ1-1, reads EAGVTQFPSHSVIEKGQTVTLRCDPISGHDNLYWYRRVMGKEIKFLLHFVKESKQDESGMPNNRFLAERTGGTYSTLKVQPAELEDSGVYFCASSQIQGAAEAFFGQGTRLTVV.

The gene calls are TRBV19 and TRBJ2-6; 12 bases align to TRBD1. Germline CDR1 is LNHDA and CDR2 is SQIVND (reference sequence). The CDR3 sequence is 20 residues long. V dropped 0 bases and J dropped 2; count of bases not matched to a gene: 8. The CDR3 region has the DNA TGTGCCAGTAGTATAGAGTTGGGACAGGGGGCGCGACCTGGGGCCAACGTCCTGACTTTC. Its protein is CASSIELGQGARPGANVLTF.

The V gene is TRBV11-2, the J gene TRBJ2-3, with a tentative D call TRBD1 (6 bases). Germline V gene lookup returns CDR1 SGHAT and CDR2 FQNNGV. The CDR3 spans 15 residues. Between the trimmed V and J ends, which lost 0 bases and 4 bases, there was a span of 11 bases. Written as DNA, the CDR3 is TGTGCCAGCAGCTTAGAGGGGACAAGCCCAGATACGCAGTATTTT. It specifies CASSLEGTSPDTQYF.

The chain carries TRBV4-3 and TRBJ2-3, with 8 nucleotides matching TRBD1. The ends lost 0 bases at V and 4 bases at J; junction bases unmatched: 6. CDR1 and CDR2 from the germline V gene are LGHNA and YSLEER. The length of the CDR3 is 16 residues. The CDR3 here is CASSQDSGQGPDTQYF. The CDR3 DNA sequence: TGCGCCAGCAGCCAAGATTCCGGACAGGGCCCAGATACGCAGTATTTT.

The chain has TRBV7-9 and TRBJ1-3; D is uncertain. The V end was cut by 3 bases, the J end by 0 bases, with 12 bases between. This CDR3 contains 16 residues. The germline V gene has CDR1 SEHNR and CDR2 FQNEAQ (reference sequence). The CDR3 protein is CASSLTLHSSGNTIYF. For the CDR3, the DNA is TGTGCCAGCAGCTTGACCCTACACAGCTCTGGAAACACCATATATTTT. Supplemented by reference TRBV7-9 and TRBJ1-3, the full variable domain reads DTGVSQNPRHKITKRGQNVTFRCDPISEHNRLYWYRQTLGQGPEFLTYFQNEAQLEKSRLLSDRFSAERPKGSFSTLEIQRTEQGDSAMYLCASSLTLHSSGNTIYFGEGSWLTVV.